This TCR beta chain was sequenced during a study of blood T cell repertoires in COVID-19. TCRdb's copy holds only in-frame clones and misses some; the assay was immunoSEQ multiplex PCR. This sample has about 90,000 clones; 70% to 90% occur once, and the top ten carry approximately 13%. Sample: peripheral blood. This TCR derives from a human donor in a cohort sampled during active COVID-19.

CDR3: CASSAPDIPNTEAFF. The DNA for the CDR3 is TGTGCCAGCAGCGCCCCGGACATCCCGAACACTGAAGCTTTCTTT. V and J are TRBV7-2 and TRBJ1-1; possible D gene TRBD1, 5 bases. The CDR3 runs 15 residues. Germline V gives CDR1 SGHTA, CDR2 FQGNSA. V gave up 5 bases and J gave up 1 base, with 14 bases separating them.